Presented here are 16 T cell receptor beta chains from one specimen sequenced in a study of beta chain features in type 1 diabetes listed by TCRdb under 2018. Library prep was done by the immunoSEQ multiplex PCR assay. The entire amount of isolated RNA was reverse transcribed using the High Capacity cDNA Reverse Transcription Kit, so the sequenced TCRB transcripts were expressed ones. Sourced from immuneACCESS, this table was stored by TCRdb with only in-frame sequences that have V and J called. A share of the clones is absent; for the studies checked, an unresolved V gene accounts for under half, and the remainder has no known explanation. For this sample there are 620,000 or so clones; around 15% appear just once. In total, the top ten clones hold under 0.095% of the sample. Sample: naive CD4+ T cells from blood. This specimen's cell subset or site label, per the study, means: true naive CD4+ T cells. The receptors were gathered from a young man in good health.

The sample holds a few counts of this clone. V gene TRBV10-2 combines with J gene TRBJ2-5, with D possibly being TRBD1 or TRBD2 (5 bases each). Trimming removed 6 bases from V and 8 bases from J, with 13 bases in between. The CDR3 is 12 residues long. Germline V gene data show CDR1 as WSHSY and CDR2 as SAAADI. CDR3 in amino acids: CASRDGTKTQYF. DNA for the CDR3: TGCGCCAGCAGAGACGGGACGAAAACCCAGTACTTC.

The V gene is TRBV7-2, the J gene TRBJ1-2; 9 nucleotides align to TRBD1. After removal of 5 bases from V and 4 bases from J, the junction contained 11 bases not matched to a gene. Germline-derived CDR1 and CDR2 are SGHTA and FQGNSA. The CDR3 length is 16 residues. CDR3 nucleotide sequence: TGTGCCAGCAGCCGAGAGGGGACAGGGTTCTCCTATGGCTACACCTTC. It specifies CASSREGTGFSYGYTF.

The V and J genes are TRBV2 and TRBJ2-7; 8 bases are a match to TRBD2. CDR1 SNHLY and CDR2 FYNNEI come from the germline V gene. V shed 2 bases, J shed 4 bases, and the junction held 7 bases outside the gene matches. The CDR3 loop spans 15 amino acids. Here the CDR3 reads CASSEQGGGLYEQYF. CDR3 sequence (DNA): TGTGCCAGCAGTGAACAAGGCGGGGGGTTATACGAGCAGTACTTC.

CDR3 sequence reads: CASSRDSKETQYF. As DNA, the CDR3 is TGTGCCAGCAGCCGGGACAGCAAAGAGACCCAGTACTTC. This chain links TRBV7-9 with TRBJ2-5; 7 bases are a match to TRBD1. CDR3 length equals 13 residues. Trimming took 5 bases from V and 3 from J; bases not matched to a gene: 3. Germline V gene sequence: CDR1 SEHNR, CDR2 FQNEAQ (reference sequence).

This clone turned up a few times. This sample also contains other DNA sequences that code for the same CDR3. The J gene is TRBJ2-7, the V gene TRBV28; 9 positions agree with TRBD1. V was pared by 5 bases and J by 2 bases, with 7 bases of the junction left unmatched. The CDR3 consists of 15 residues. Germline CDR1 and CDR2: MDHEN and SYDVKM. CDR3 amino acids: CASSPPGQGAYEQYF. As DNA, the CDR3 is TGTGCCAGCAGTCCACCGGGACAGGGCGCCTACGAGCAGTACTTC. Drawing the rest from reference TRBV28 and TRBJ2-7, the complete variable domain is DVKVTQSSRYLVKRTGEKVFLECVQDMDHENMFWYRQDPGLGLRLIYFSYDVKMKEKGDIPEGYSVSREKKERFSLILESASTNQTSMYLCASSPPGQGAYEQYFGPGTRLTVT.

V usage is TRBV5-1 and J usage is TRBJ2-4; D not resolved. The CDR3 loop spans 13 amino acids. V was trimmed by 5 bases and J by 2 bases, leaving 8 bases between them. CDR1 is SGHRS, CDR2 YFSETQ, per germline. Written as DNA, the CDR3 is TGCGCCAGCAGGGATAGCTCCAAAAACATTCAGTACTTC. Its protein product is CASRDSSKNIQYF.

This chain joins TRBV19 and TRBJ2-2; 12 positions match TRBD1. The CDR3 extends over 15 amino acids. V lost 4 bases, J lost 9 bases, and 6 bases stayed unmatched. Germline CDR1 LNHDA, CDR2 SQIVND (reference sequence). CDR3 region: CASSTRDRGLRELFF. For the CDR3, the DNA is TGTGCCAGTAGTACCCGGGACAGGGGGCTGCGGGAGCTGTTTTTT.

This clone was picked up a small number of times. The rearrangement links TRBV28 to TRBJ1-2, with 7 bases matching TRBD1. The junction had 5 bases not matched to a gene; V was cut back by 6 bases and J by 4 bases. This CDR3 is built from 13 residues. Germline V lookup: CDR1 MDHEN, CDR2 SYDVKM. The CDR3 protein is CASRTDRAYGYTF. Here the CDR3 DNA reads TGTGCCAGCAGGACCGACAGGGCCTATGGCTACACCTTC.

The gene calls are TRBV7-2 and TRBJ2-7; D is unclear. Trimming took 3 bases from V and 1 from J, leaving 7 bases between them. The CDR3 length is 13 residues. Germline V gene lookup returns CDR1 SGHTA and CDR2 FQGNSA. Written as DNA, the CDR3 is TGTGCCAGCAGCTTGCAGCAATCCTACGAGCAGTACTTC. As protein: CASSLQQSYEQYF.

There are a few counts of this clone. This chain links TRBV5-1 with TRBJ2-3; TRBD2 might be the D (6 bases). Trimming took 4 bases from V and 6 from J, leaving 15 bases between them. Germline V gene sequence: CDR1 SGHRS, CDR2 YFSETQ. This CDR3 region has 14 residues. CDR3 DNA: TGCGCCAGCAGCCCCGGGAGATCCGCCGATACGCAGTATTTT. This sequence encodes CASSPGRSADTQYF.

This clone was counted only a few times. The chain employs TRBV11-1 and TRBJ2-4, with D hard to call. The CDR3 consists of 14 residues. V was clipped by 5 bases and J by 0 bases, with 8 bases between them. Germline CDR1 is SGHAT and CDR2 is FQDESV (reference sequence). CDR3 bases: TGTGCCAGCAGCCAGACTGAAGCCAAAAACATTCAGTACTTC. Protein: CASSQTEAKNIQYF.

Worth noting for this clone: Other DNA sequences in the sample encode the same CDR3. This chain joins TRBV28 and TRBJ2-3; possibly TRBD2 for D (6 bases). This CDR3 is 15 amino acids long. CDR1 and CDR2 from the germline V gene are MDHEN and SYDVKM. Trimming cost V 2 bases and J 1 base, with 10 bases left between them. CDR3 nucleotide sequence: TGTGCCAGCAGTTTAAGTGGCGGGGGCACAGATACGCAGTATTTT. Its translation: CASSLSGGGTDTQYF.

There are a few counts of this clone. This chain connects TRBV7-2 to TRBJ2-7; maybe TRBD1 (6 bases). CDR1 and CDR2 (germline): SGHTA, FQGNSA. Trimming pared 0 bases from V and 0 bases from J, leaving 12 bases between. This CDR3 region has 16 residues. The CDR3 region is CASSLAWDISSYEQYF. The CDR3, as DNA: TGTGCCAGCAGCTTAGCCTGGGACATCAGCTCCTACGAGCAGTACTTC.

This clone has just a few counts. This chain links TRBV5-1 with TRBJ1-3; TRBD1 aligns across 8 bases. The CDR3 is 17 residues long. The V and J ends lost 3 bases and 2 bases, in that order; junction bases with no gene match: 10. From germline, CDR1 is SGHRS and CDR2 YFSETQ. CDR3 bases: TGCGCCAGCAGCTCCGCAGGGGGCAGAACCGCTGGAAACACCATATATTTT. This codes for CASSSAGGRTAGNTIYF.

This clone was seen a handful of times. The chain is built from TRBV7-3 and TRBJ2-5; 8 nucleotides match TRBD1. The V gene end was trimmed by 2 bases and the J gene end by 5 bases; junction bases not matched to a gene: 1. The CDR3 loop spans 13 amino acids. The V gene's germline CDR1 is SGHTA and CDR2 FQGTGA. The CDR3 region is CASSLQGAETQYF. The DNA of the CDR3 is TGTGCCAGCAGCTTACAGGGGGCGGAGACCCAGTACTTC.

This clone was picked up one time. The rearrangement uses TRBV4-3 and TRBJ2-7; 10 bases are shared with TRBD1. This CDR3 has 15 amino acids. Germline V gene data show CDR1 as LGHNA and CDR2 as YSLEER. With 4 bases clipped from V and 0 bases from J, the junction kept 3 bases outside the gene matches. The CDR3 region has the DNA TGCGCCAGCAGCCGGGGACAGGGGTTCTCCTACGAGCAGTACTTC. Amino acids: CASSRGQGFSYEQYF.